This record looks at one T cell receptor beta chain sequence and its context. The antigen is unknown. The data were taken from a study of OX40 agonist ivuxolimab in advanced cancers. Study information: Ivuxolimab is an agonistic anti-OX40 (CD134) antibody, and patients were treated with it. The dose-escalation cohort was around 83% male, with a mean age of 60 years, ranging about 20 to 79. Broader study findings: Among the lowest peripheral clonal expansion occurred in 0.1-3.0 mg/kg partial responders.

Assay: immunoSEQ multiplex PCR; the TCRdb copy retains only in-frame clones and omits some. The sample includes some 60,000 clones, about four fifths of them seen just once. Germline V gene lookup returns CDR1 ENHRY and CDR2 SYGVKD. The ends lost 10 bases at V and 7 bases at J; junction bases unmatched: 15. This CDR3 has 15 amino acids. Sampling of blood occurred at baseline, cycle 4 day 1, and cycle 7 day 1. Sequences were derived from CD4+ or CD8+ T cells sorted from blood, sampled in a trial of the OX40 agonist ivuxolimab. The V call is TRBV10-3, the J call TRBJ2-3, with 9 bases that match TRBD1. The receptor's source is an adult with an advanced solid tumor such as melanoma, head and neck, liver or kidney cancer. CDR3 sequence (DNA): TGTGCCACCACTACTCTGGACAGGGGAGGGAATACGCAGTATTTT. Its translation is CATTTLDRGGNTQYF.